This T cell receptor (beta chain) was documented in a study of beta chain features in type 1 diabetes. It was via CD45RO/CCR7/CD25/CD127/CD95/CD27 that CD4+ naive, central memory, regulatory and stem cell-like memory cells were sorted. This clone was observed a handful of times. V dropped 6 bases and J dropped 7; count of bases not matched to a gene: 9. The CDR3 extends over 13 amino acids. Germline CDR1 reads SQVTM; CDR2 reads ANQGSEA. The authors reverse transcribed all of the isolated RNA, so sequencing captured expressed TCRB transcripts. The table came from immunoSEQ multiplex PCR; TCRdb's copy has only in-frame clones and leaves some out. The table shows approximately 140,000 clones, with less than 8.5% occurring only once.

This TCR was recovered from a woman aged 25-40 years in good health. The sequenced sample consisted of central memory CD4+ T cells from blood. The chain links TRBV29-1 to TRBJ2-7; 10 nucleotides line up with TRBD2. The CDR3 sequence: CSVRLAGMREQYF. CDR3 nucleotide sequence: TGCAGCGTCAGACTAGCGGGCATGAGGGAGCAGTACTTC.